This T cell receptor beta chain was recorded in a study of OX40 agonist ivuxolimab in advanced cancers. Turning to the study itself: Across the patients, intravenous ivuxolimab was delivered every 2 weeks at 0.01 to 10 mg/kg. Patients receiving dose escalation had hepatocellular carcinoma, melanoma, renal cell or head and neck cancer.

Assay used: immunoSEQ multiplex PCR; TCRdb lists only in-frame clones, some missing. The data contain under 65,000 clones, around 85% of them singletons. CDR3 length: 14 residues. V trimming: 6 bases; J trimming: 3 bases; junction bases outside the gene matches: 5. Per the germline V gene, CDR1 is MNHEY and CDR2 is SVGAGI. General study points: CD4+ and CD8+ blood T cells expanded clonally by week 6 at 0.1 to 3.0 mg/kg.

About this clone itself: Its antigen is as yet unknown.

The specimen comprised CD4+ or CD8+ T cells sorted from blood, sampled in a trial of the OX40 agonist ivuxolimab. The sequence was collected from an adult with an advanced solid tumor such as melanoma, head and neck, liver or kidney cancer. V usage is TRBV6-5 and J usage is TRBJ1-2, with 9 bases identical to TRBD1. The CDR3 reads CASSPQGADYGYTF. The CDR3 DNA follows: TGTGCCAGCAGCCCACAGGGGGCGGACTATGGCTACACCTTC.